The 10 T cell receptor beta chains below come from one sample, sequenced in a study of cytomegalovirus exposure and HLA in healthy donors. PCR amplification relied on 60 Vbeta primers (plus 13 Jbeta primers). Profiled with immunoSEQ multiplex PCR; TCRdb holds only in-frame clones, not every one. The repertoire holds just over 150,000 clones, with 80% to 90% as singletons. The sequenced sample consisted of PBMCs. Source of these receptors: a young man in good health and CMV-seropositive.

This clone came up a few times. V gene TRBV19 combines with J gene TRBJ2-1; D possibly corresponds to TRBD1 (5 bases). The germline V gene encodes CDR1 LNHDA and CDR2 SQIVND (reference sequence). Trimming shortened V by 5 bases and J by 2 bases, and 10 bases separated the two germline ends. The CDR3 loop spans 14 amino acids. CDR3 sequence (DNA): TGTGCCAGTAGTCCCAGGGTTACCTACAATGAGCAGTTCTTC. Amino acid sequence: CASSPRVTYNEQFF.

The CDR3 loop is CASIVSRLNTEAFF. The DNA for the CDR3 is TGTGCCAGCATTGTCAGCAGGCTGAACACTGAAGCTTTCTTT. J is TRBJ1-1 and V is TRBV2; no clear D. This CDR3 is 14 amino acids long. The V gene lost 7 bases and the J gene lost 0 bases, with 12 bases spanning the gap. Germline CDR1 is SNHLY and CDR2 is FYNNEI.

In its sample, this clone was seen once. The chain uses TRBV6-5 and TRBJ1-4; D remains unclear. The CDR3 spans 12 residues. V lost 6 bases and J 3 bases, leaving 5 bases between the germline ends. Germline V CDR1 and CDR2: MNHEY, SVGAGI. CDR3 bases: TGTGCCAGCAGGTCTCCTAATGAAAAACTGTTTTTT. Its translation: CASRSPNEKLFF.

The J gene is TRBJ2-3, the V gene TRBV9, with 7 positions matching TRBD2. Unmatched junction bases numbered 4, after V lost 0 bases and J lost 0 bases. CDR3 size: 16 residues. The germline V gene has CDR1 SGDLS and CDR2 YYNGEE. The CDR3, as DNA: TGTGCCAGCAGCGTAGAAGCGGGGATCAGCACAGATACGCAGTATTTT. Protein: CASSVEAGISTDTQYF.

This chain joins TRBV7-9 and TRBJ1-1; unclear D gene. CDR3 length equals 13 residues. Germline CDR1 SEHNR, CDR2 FQNEAQ (reference sequence). Trimming pared 0 bases from V and 8 bases from J, leaving 10 bases between. The CDR3: CASSLAGKEEAFF. CDR3 nucleotide sequence: TGTGCCAGCAGCTTAGCAGGAAAGGAGGAAGCTTTCTTT.

The rearrangement uses TRBV5-1 and TRBJ1-4, with TRBD1 identical over 8 bases. Unmatched junction bases numbered 3, after V lost 0 bases and J lost 5 bases. The germline V gene encodes CDR1 SGHRS and CDR2 YFSETQ. This CDR3 is built from 15 residues. This chain's CDR3 is CASSLAGTGNEKLFF. The DNA of the CDR3 is TGCGCCAGCAGCTTGGCCGGGACAGGAAATGAAAAACTGTTTTTT.

V gene TRBV15 combines with J gene TRBJ1-5, with D tentatively TRBD1 (6 bases). Germline V gives CDR1 LNHNV, CDR2 YYDKDF (reference sequence). The CDR3 covers 16 residues. V lost 5 bases and J 4 bases, leaving 18 bases between the germline ends. CDR3: CATSRSGDRRNQPQHF. As DNA, the CDR3 is TGTGCCACCAGCCGATCAGGGGATCGACGTAATCAGCCCCAGCATTTT.

The rearrangement links TRBV7-8 to TRBJ2-7; 7 bases fit TRBD1. The CDR3 is made up of 13 amino acids. Germline V gene lookup returns CDR1 SGHVS and CDR2 FQNEAQ. The ends lost 5 bases at V and 1 base at J; junction bases unmatched: 2. CDR3 in amino acids: CASSGGQSYEQYF. The DNA of the CDR3 is TGTGCCAGCAGCGGGGGACAGTCCTACGAGCAGTACTTC. Full variable domain (rest looked up from reference TRBV7-8 and TRBJ2-7): GAGVSQSPRYKVAKRGQDVALRCDPISGHVSLFWYQQALGQGPEFLTYFQNEAQLDKSGLPSDRFFAERPEGSVSTLKIQRTQQEDSAVYLCASSGGQSYEQYFGPGTRLTVT.

This chain uses TRBV7-8 with TRBJ1-2, with unresolved D. Trimming cost V 1 base and J 8 bases, with 8 bases left between them. CDR3 length: 12 residues. The V gene's germline CDR1 is SGHVS and CDR2 FQNEAQ. The DNA of the CDR3 is TGTGCCAGCAGCTTAGGGCGGGAAGGCTACACCTTC. Protein sequence: CASSLGREGYTF.

The V and J genes are TRBV5-1 and TRBJ1-5; 7 nucleotides agree with TRBD1. J gave up 0 bases and V 0 bases, and 6 bases lay outside the gene matches. The CDR3 runs to 17 residues. Germline V CDR1 and CDR2: SGHRS, YFSETQ. The CDR3 region is CASSLAGTVLSNQPQHF. CDR3 bases: TGCGCCAGCAGCTTGGCCGGGACAGTCCTTAGCAATCAGCCCCAGCATTTT.